These 13 T cell receptor beta chains were all obtained from the same sample, sequenced in a study of T-cell reconstitution after alpha-beta-depleted transplantation in children. Preparing the TCRbeta library involved the use of unique molecular identifiers. MiXCR, run by TCRdb on the PCR reads, gives a single entry per CDR3 protein. The sample contains hundreds of thousands of distinct CDR3 sequences, approximately 15% of which appear only once. The material was PBMCs from the stem cell graft donor, obtained from the stem cell graft. The receptors originated from a human donor who donated a stem cell graft to a child with acute myeloid leukemia.

This clonotype came up many times. CDR3 sequence reads: CSALHQTGYTF. The CDR3 DNA sequence: TGCAGTGCTCTACATCAAACTGGCTACACCTTC. The chain uses TRBV20-1 and TRBJ1-2; D not resolved. V lost 5 bases, J lost 7 bases, and 11 bases lay in between. This CDR3 is 11 amino acids long. Germline lookup yields CDR1 DFQATT and CDR2 SNEGSKA (reference sequence).

The sample holds many counts of this clonotype. V is TRBV20-1 and J is TRBJ2-1; D not resolved. Deletions cut 6 bases from V and 6 bases from J, with 15 bases between. CDR3 size: 13 residues. Per the germline V gene, CDR1 is DFQATT and CDR2 is SNEGSKA (reference sequence). As DNA, the CDR3 is TGCAGTGCCCCGGTGGATCCCCTCAATGAGCAGTTCTTC. It yields the protein CSAPVDPLNEQFF.

As for this clonotype: This may be a read error: a much more frequent sequence differs by one nucleotide. The CDR3 region is CASSFIGVGTEAFF. Written as DNA, the CDR3 is TGTGCCAGCAGTTTTATAGGGGTCGGAACTGAAGCTTTCTTT. This chain links TRBV12-3 or TRBV12-4 with TRBJ1-1; a possible D gene is TRBD1 (5 bases). With 3 bases removed from V and 5 bases from J, the gap between germline ends came to 13 bases. The CDR3 spans 14 residues.

This clonotype was detected many times. The genes are TRBV9 and TRBJ2-1, with 8 bases lining up with TRBD2. The CDR3 contains 16 residues. V dropped 3 bases and J dropped 9; count of bases not matched to a gene: 14. Germline CDR1 and CDR2: SGDLS and YYNGEE. The DNA of the CDR3 is TGTGCCAGCAGCGCCCCGGGACTAGGGGTCCCTGGTGAGCAGTTCTTC. Encoded protein: CASSAPGLGVPGEQFF.

This sequence joins TRBV3-1 and TRBJ2-7, with unresolved D. The CDR3 runs 10 residues. V gave up 8 bases and J gave up 2 bases, with 4 bases separating them. Looked up from germline, CDR1 is LGHDT and CDR2 is YNNKEL (reference sequence). CDR3 region: CASQAYEQYF. CDR3 DNA sequence: TGTGCCAGCCAGGCCTACGAGCAGTACTTC.

This clonotype has ten or more counts. This rearrangement joins TRBV20-1 to TRBJ2-1, with D tentatively TRBD1 (5 bases). V lost 3 bases and J lost 9, with 21 bases in between. This CDR3 has 15 amino acids. CDR1 DFQATT and CDR2 SNEGSKA come from the germline V gene (reference sequence). The CDR3 here is CSARGPVNRRGEQFF. CDR3 coding DNA: TGCAGTGCTAGGGGGCCGGTAAATAGAAGGGGTGAGCAGTTCTTC.

This clonotype was observed many times. The CDR3 loop reads CSARDMKGRGSPLHF. In DNA, the CDR3 is TGCAGTGCTAGAGATATGAAGGGAAGGGGGTCACCCCTCCACTTT. This chain joins TRBV20-1 and TRBJ1-6; possibly TRBD1 for D (6 bases). The CDR3 is 15 residues long. Deletions cut 0 bases from V and 10 bases from J, with 16 bases between. Germline V gene sequence: CDR1 DFQATT, CDR2 SNEGSKA (reference sequence).

This clonotype was seen repeatedly, ten times or more. The rearrangement links TRBV12-3 or TRBV12-4 to TRBJ2-7; D perhaps matches TRBD1 (6 bases). The V end lost 5 bases, the J end lost 3 bases, and 8 bases lay between the germline ends. The CDR3 has 12 residues. The CDR3 DNA follows: TGTGCCAGCAGTCCCAGGGGCTACGAGCAGTACTTC. Translating gives CASSPRGYEQYF.

Many counts were recorded for this clonotype. This rearrangement joins TRBV5-1 to TRBJ2-1; the D gene is possibly TRBD1 (6 bases). V was clipped by 0 bases and J by 8 bases, with 15 bases between them. The CDR3 consists of 15 residues. Germline loops: CDR1 SGHRS, CDR2 YFSETQ. The CDR3 bases are TGCGCCAGCAGCTTGGGGGGGCCCGGGGACGATGAGCAGTTCTTC. Translated, it gives CASSLGGPGDDEQFF.

This clonotype was picked up many times. The V call is TRBV30, the J call TRBJ2-7, with D perhaps assigned TRBD1 or TRBD2 (5 bases each). The CDR3 has 14 amino acids. In germline, CDR1 is GTSNPN, CDR2 SVGIG (reference sequence). V was clipped by 2 bases and J by 0 bases, with 11 bases between them. CDR3: CAWSRDGLSYEQYF. DNA of the CDR3: TGTGCCTGGAGTAGGGACGGACTCTCCTACGAGCAGTACTTC.

This clonotype was detected many times. The chain is built from TRBV20-1 and TRBJ1-3; D remains unclear. The CDR3 length is 11 residues. V was clipped by 0 bases and J by 4 bases, with 1 base between them. Per germline, CDR1 DFQATT and CDR2 SNEGSKA (reference sequence). CDR3 sequence: CSAREGNTIYF. As DNA, the CDR3 is TGCAGTGCTAGAGAAGGAAACACCATATATTTT.

This clonotype was recorded many times. The rearrangement links TRBV7-9 to TRBJ2-1, with 8 bases matching TRBD2. From germline, CDR1 is SEHNR and CDR2 FQNEAQ (reference sequence). Trimming removed 2 bases from V and 4 bases from J; junction bases left unmatched: 7. This CDR3 has 16 amino acids. The CDR3 sequence: CASSLSGGVNYNEQFF. CDR3 sequence (DNA): TGTGCCAGCAGCTTAAGCGGGGGCGTCAATTACAATGAGCAGTTCTTC.

In its sample, this clonotype was seen a few times. The V gene is TRBV24-1, the J gene TRBJ2-4; D may match TRBD1 or TRBD2 (5 bases each). Germline CDR1 reads KGHDR; CDR2 reads SFDVKD. V gave up 3 bases and J gave up 4 bases, with 9 bases separating them. This CDR3 comprises 14 residues. CDR3 region: CATSDLGRKNIQYF. The CDR3 region has the DNA TGTGCCACCAGTGATCTGGGACGGAAAAACATTCAGTACTTC.